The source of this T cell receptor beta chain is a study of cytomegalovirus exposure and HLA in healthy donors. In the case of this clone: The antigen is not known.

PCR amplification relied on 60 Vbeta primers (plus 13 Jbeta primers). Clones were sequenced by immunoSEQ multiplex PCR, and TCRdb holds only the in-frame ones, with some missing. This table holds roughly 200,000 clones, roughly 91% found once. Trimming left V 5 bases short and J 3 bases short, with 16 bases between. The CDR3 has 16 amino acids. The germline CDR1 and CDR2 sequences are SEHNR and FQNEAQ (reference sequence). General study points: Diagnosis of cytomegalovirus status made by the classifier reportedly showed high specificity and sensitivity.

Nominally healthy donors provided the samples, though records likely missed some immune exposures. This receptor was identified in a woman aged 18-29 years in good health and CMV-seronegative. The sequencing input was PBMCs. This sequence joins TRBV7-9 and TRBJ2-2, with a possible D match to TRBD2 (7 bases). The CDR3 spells CASSTTRGGDTGELFF. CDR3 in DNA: TGTGCCAGCAGCACAACAAGGGGGGGTGACACCGGGGAGCTGTTTTTT.